The clone carrying this T cell receptor (beta chain) was seen ten or more times. The antigen remains undetermined. The sample is drawn from a study of Graves' ophthalmopathy and Graves' hyperthyroidism. Whole-study findings and limits: Most expanded clonotypes in thyroid above 0.001 frequency also showed up in blood.

Amplification of TCR beta CDR3 regions used RNA transcripts. In the first round, RT-PCR was carried out with HTBI primers, and a multiplex PCR formed the second round. TCRdb re-called the multiplex PCR reads through MiXCR, storing one row per CDR3 protein. The table records 200,000 to 250,000 distinct CDR3 sequences, 20% to 25% of them present only once. The length of the CDR3 is 17 residues. Germline CDR1 reads MRHNA; CDR2 reads SNTAGT. V was pared by 7 bases and J by 4 bases, with 25 bases between. The receptor's source is a woman between 45 and 65 years old with Graves' ophthalmopathy. Specimen: peripheral blood. The chain is built from TRBV6-4 and TRBJ1-1; maybe TRBD1 (5 bases). For the CDR3, the DNA is TGTGCCAGCATCCTCAAAGGGTACAGGAACCTAGGCACTGAAGCTTTCTTT. The encoded protein is CASILKGYRNLGTEAFF.